Ten or more counts support the clone carrying this T cell receptor beta chain. The antigen is undetermined. The source of the sample is a study of regulatory T cells in long-lasting Graves disease. Findings and limits, study-wide: Sampling was limited to peripheral blood rather than thyroid tissue.

The ends lost 0 bases at V and 1 base at J; junction bases unmatched: 6. The CDR3 consists of 17 residues. Germline CDR1 and CDR2: DFQATT and SNEGSKA (reference sequence). CDR3-region Arm-PCR and iRepertoire HTBI primers produced the TCR beta libraries. TCRdb re-derived calls from the multiplex PCR reads in MiXCR, one entry per CDR3 protein. The table includes over 450,000 distinct CDR3 sequences, more than 10% detected once. The sample's time point: newly diagnosed GD, antithyroid drugs for less than 3 months. Following extraction of RNA from PBMCs, that RNA was used to make the TCR library. These same records also appear under a second study, on T cells in Graves' hyperthyroidism and ophthalmopathy. That source adds: Most clonotypes that expanded in the thyroid above 0.001 also showed up in blood.

This receptor was identified in a woman aged 25-40 years with Graves disease. The chain links TRBV20-1 to TRBJ2-3; 11 nucleotides agree with TRBD2. Material: peripheral blood mononuclear cells (PBMCs), obtained at new diagnosis, from a patient treated with antithyroid drugs. The CDR3 protein is CSARDPLAGGRTDTQYF. The CDR3 DNA sequence: TGCAGTGCTAGAGATCCCCTAGCGGGAGGTCGCACAGATACGCAGTATTTT.